This TCR beta chain was recovered during a study of cytomegalovirus exposure and HLA in healthy donors. Study-wide context: Of all 400 or so donors who were genotyped, 80% to 85% belonged to the Caucasian-associated ancestry cluster. Study results and caveats: In a later analysis, TCR beta V- and J-gene trimming was associated with a missense DCLRE1C variant. Data from an earlier analysis indicated that most TCR beta V segments were productive either about 90% or about 30% of the time.

PCR primers comprised 60 Vbeta and 13 Jbeta primers. Data came from immunoSEQ multiplex PCR; TCRdb stores just in-frame clones and leaves some out. Here the sample spans about 160,000 clones, approximately 80% being singletons. The CDR3 loop spans 16 amino acids. V lost 0 bases and J lost 0; bases outside the gene matches: 2. The germline CDR1 and CDR2 sequences are MNHNY and SVGAGI (reference sequence). In regard to this clone: Its target is unknown.

This sequence joins TRBV6-6 and TRBJ2-3, with 8 nucleotides matching TRBD2. The source is a woman under 30 in good health and CMV-seronegative. Sequenced material: PBMCs. CDR3 coding DNA: TGTGCCAGCAGTTACTCTGGCGGGAGGAGCACAGATACGCAGTATTTT. It translates to CASSYSGGRSTDTQYF.